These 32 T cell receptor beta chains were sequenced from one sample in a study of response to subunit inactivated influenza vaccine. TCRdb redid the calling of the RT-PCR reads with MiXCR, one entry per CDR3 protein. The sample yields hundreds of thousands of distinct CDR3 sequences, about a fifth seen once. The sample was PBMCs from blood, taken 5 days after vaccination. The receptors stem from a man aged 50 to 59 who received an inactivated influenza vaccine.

The CDR3 protein is CSASRLAGELETQYF. The CDR3 coding sequence is TGCAGTGCTAGCCGACTAGCGGGAGAACTAGAGACCCAGTACTTC. The chain couples TRBV20-1 to TRBJ2-5, with 12 bases matching TRBD2. The V and J ends lost 3 bases and 4 bases, in that order; junction bases with no gene match: 6. Germline V gives CDR1 DFQATT, CDR2 SNEGSKA (reference sequence). This CDR3 has 15 residues.

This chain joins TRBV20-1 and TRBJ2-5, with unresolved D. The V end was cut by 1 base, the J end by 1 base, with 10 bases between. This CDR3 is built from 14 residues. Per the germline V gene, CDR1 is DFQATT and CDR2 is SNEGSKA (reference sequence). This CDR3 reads CSARVPGLQETQYF. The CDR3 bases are TGCAGTGCTAGAGTCCCCGGGCTCCAAGAGACCCAGTACTTC.

The DNA of the CDR3 is TGTGCCAGTACCCAGGAACCCTCTGGGGCCAACGTCCTGACTTTC. It encodes CASTQEPSGANVLTF. The gene calls are TRBV19 and TRBJ2-6; no clear D gene. In germline, CDR1 is LNHDA, CDR2 SQIVND (reference sequence). The CDR3 length is 15 residues. V was pared by 7 bases and J by 0 bases, with 10 bases between.

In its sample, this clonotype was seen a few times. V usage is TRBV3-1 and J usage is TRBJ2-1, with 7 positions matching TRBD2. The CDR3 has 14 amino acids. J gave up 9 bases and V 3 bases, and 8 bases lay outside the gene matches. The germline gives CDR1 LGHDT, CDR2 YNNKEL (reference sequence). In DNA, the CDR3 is TGTGCCAGCAGCCAGGAAACTAGCGTCGGTGAGCAGTTCTTC. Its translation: CASSQETSVGEQFF.

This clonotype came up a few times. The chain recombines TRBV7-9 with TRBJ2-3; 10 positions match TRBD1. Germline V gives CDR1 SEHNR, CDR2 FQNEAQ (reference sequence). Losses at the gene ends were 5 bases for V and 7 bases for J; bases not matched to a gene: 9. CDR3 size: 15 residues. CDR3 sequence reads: CASSPGTGVMHTQYF. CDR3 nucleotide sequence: TGTGCCAGCAGCCCCGGGACAGGGGTGATGCATACGCAGTATTTT.

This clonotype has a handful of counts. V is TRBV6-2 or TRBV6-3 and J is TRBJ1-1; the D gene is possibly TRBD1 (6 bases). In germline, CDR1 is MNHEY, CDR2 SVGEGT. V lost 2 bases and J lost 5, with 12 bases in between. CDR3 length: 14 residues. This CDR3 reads CASSYTGKTTEAFF. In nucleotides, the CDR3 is TGTGCCAGCAGTTACACAGGGAAGACGACTGAAGCTTTCTTT.

CDR3 bases: TGTGCCAGCAGAGCGACAGTAAACACAGATACGCAGTATTTT. Translating gives CASRATVNTDTQYF. The chain joins TRBV3-1 to TRBJ2-3; TRBD1 is a possible D gene (5 bases). This CDR3 comprises 14 residues. The germline CDR1 and CDR2 sequences are LGHDT and YNNKEL (reference sequence). V was clipped by 6 bases and J by 2 bases, with 12 bases between them.

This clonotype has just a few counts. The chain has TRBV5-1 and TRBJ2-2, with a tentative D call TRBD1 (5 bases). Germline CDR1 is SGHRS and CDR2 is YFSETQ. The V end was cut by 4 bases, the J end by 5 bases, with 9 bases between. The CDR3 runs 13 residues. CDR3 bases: TGCGCCAGCAGCGACAGCATAACCGGGGAGCTGTTTTTT. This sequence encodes CASSDSITGELFF.

CDR3 sequence reads: CASSYSNGGGETQYF. The CDR3 DNA reads as TGTGCCAGCAGTTACTCGAACGGGGGAGGAGAGACCCAGTACTTC. The chain is built from TRBV6-2 or TRBV6-3 and TRBJ2-5, with a tentative D call TRBD2 (6 bases). CDR1 MNHEY and CDR2 SVGEGT come from the germline V gene. The CDR3 is 15 amino acids. The germline V and J ends were trimmed by 0 bases and 4 bases, with 12 bases remaining between them.

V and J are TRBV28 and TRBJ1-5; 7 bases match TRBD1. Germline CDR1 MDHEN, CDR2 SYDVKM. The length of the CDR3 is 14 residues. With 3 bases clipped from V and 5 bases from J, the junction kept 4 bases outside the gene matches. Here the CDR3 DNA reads TGTGCCAGCAGTTTCCGACAGGGAGATCAGCCCCAGCATTTT. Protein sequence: CASSFRQGDQPQHF.

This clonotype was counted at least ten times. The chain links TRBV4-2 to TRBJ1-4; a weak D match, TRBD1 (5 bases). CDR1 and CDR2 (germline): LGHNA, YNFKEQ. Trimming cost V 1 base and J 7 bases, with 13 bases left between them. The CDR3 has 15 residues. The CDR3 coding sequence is TGTGCCAGCAGCCAAGGGGACTCGGTCGGTGAAAAACTGTTTTTT. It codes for CASSQGDSVGEKLFF.

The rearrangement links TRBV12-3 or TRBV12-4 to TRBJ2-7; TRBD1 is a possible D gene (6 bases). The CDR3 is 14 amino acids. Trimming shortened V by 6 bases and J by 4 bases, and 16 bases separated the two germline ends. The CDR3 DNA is TGTGCCAGCAGCCGTATCAGGGGTCTTTACGAGCAGTACTTC. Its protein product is CASSRIRGLYEQYF.

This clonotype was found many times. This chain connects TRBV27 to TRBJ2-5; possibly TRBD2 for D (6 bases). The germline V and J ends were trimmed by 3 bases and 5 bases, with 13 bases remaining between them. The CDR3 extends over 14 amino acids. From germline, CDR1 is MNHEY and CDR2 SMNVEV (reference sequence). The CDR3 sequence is CASSFLGEVETQYF. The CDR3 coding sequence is TGTGCCAGCAGTTTCTTGGGGGAGGTTGAGACCCAGTACTTC.

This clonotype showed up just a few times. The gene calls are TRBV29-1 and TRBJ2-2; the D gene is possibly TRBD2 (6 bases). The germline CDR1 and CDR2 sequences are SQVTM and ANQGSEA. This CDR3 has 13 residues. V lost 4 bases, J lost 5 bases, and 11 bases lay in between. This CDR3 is CSVVGGKTGELFF. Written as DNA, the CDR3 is TGCAGCGTTGTGGGGGGTAAAACCGGGGAGCTGTTTTTT.

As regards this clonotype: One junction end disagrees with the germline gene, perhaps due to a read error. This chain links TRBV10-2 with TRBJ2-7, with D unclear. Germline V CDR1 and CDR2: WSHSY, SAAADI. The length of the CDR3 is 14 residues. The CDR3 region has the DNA TGCGCCAGCAGTGGAACGGGCCCATCCTTCGAGCAGTACTTC. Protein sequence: CASSGTGPSFEQYF.

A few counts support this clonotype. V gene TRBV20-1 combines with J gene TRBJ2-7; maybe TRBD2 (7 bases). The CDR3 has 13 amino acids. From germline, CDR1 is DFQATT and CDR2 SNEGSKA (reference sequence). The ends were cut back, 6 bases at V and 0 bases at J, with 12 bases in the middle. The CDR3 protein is CSAGGQTSYEQYF. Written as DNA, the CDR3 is TGCAGTGCCGGGGGGCAGACCTCCTACGAGCAGTACTTC.

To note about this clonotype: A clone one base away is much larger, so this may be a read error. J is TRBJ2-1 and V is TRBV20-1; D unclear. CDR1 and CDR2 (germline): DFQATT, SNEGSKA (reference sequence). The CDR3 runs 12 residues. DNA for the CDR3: TGCAGTGCGGCGCAACGCGATAATGTGCAGTTCTTC. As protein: CSAAQRDNVQFF.

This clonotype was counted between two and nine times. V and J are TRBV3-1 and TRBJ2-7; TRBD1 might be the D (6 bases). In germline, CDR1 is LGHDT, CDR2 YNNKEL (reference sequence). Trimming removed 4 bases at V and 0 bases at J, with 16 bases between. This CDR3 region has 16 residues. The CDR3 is CASSRTGTYYSYEQYF. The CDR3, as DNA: TGTGCCAGCAGCCGAACCGGGACATACTACTCCTACGAGCAGTACTTC.

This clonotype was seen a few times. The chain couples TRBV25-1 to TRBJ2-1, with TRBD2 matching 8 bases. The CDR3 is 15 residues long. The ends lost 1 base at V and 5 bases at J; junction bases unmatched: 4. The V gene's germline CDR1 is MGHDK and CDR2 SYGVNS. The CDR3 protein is CASSEFGLADNEQFF. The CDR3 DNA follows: TGTGCCAGCAGTGAATTTGGACTAGCAGACAATGAGCAGTTCTTC.

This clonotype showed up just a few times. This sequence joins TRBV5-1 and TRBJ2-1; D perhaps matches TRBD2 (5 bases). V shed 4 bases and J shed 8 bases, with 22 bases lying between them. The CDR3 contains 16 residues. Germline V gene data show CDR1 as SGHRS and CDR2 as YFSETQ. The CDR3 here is CASSRPILDSRDEQFF. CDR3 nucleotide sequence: TGCGCCAGCAGCCGCCCTATCCTGGACTCTAGGGATGAGCAGTTCTTC.

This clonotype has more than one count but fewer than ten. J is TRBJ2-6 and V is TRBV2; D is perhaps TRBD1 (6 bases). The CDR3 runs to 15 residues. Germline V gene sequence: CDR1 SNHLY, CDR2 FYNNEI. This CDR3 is CVAHPDRIGANVLTF. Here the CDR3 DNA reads TGTGTAGCGCATCCCGACAGGATCGGGGCCAACGTCCTGACTTTC.

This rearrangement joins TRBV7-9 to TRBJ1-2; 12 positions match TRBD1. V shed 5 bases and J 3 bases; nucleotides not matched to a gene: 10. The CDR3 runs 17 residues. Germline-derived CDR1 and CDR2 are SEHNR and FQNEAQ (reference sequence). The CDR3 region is CASSPKGTGGDHYGYTF. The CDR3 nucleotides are TGTGCCAGCAGCCCGAAGGGGACAGGGGGCGATCACTATGGCTACACCTTC.

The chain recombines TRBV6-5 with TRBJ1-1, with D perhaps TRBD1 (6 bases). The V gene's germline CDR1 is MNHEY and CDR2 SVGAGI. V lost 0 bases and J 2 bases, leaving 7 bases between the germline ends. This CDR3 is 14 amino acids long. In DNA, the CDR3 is TGTGCCAGCAGTTACTCGGACAGAAACACTGAAGCTTTCTTT. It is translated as CASSYSDRNTEAFF.

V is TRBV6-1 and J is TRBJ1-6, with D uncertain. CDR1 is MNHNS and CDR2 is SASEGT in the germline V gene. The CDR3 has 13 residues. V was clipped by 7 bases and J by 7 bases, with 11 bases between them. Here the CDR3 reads CASTARPNSPLHF. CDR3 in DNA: TGTGCCAGCACCGCCAGGCCAAATTCACCCCTCCACTTT.

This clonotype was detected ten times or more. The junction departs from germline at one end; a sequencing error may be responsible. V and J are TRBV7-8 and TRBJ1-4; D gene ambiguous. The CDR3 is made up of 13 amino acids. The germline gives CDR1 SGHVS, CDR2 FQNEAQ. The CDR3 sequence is CASSLGRAEKLFF. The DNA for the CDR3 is TGCGCCAGCAGCCTTGGGCGGGCCGAAAAACTGTTTTTT.

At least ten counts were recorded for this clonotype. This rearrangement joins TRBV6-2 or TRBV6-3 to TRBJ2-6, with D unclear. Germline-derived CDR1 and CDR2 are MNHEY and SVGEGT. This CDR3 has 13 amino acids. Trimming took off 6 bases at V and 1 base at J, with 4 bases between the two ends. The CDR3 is CASSQSGANVLTF. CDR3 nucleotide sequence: TGTGCCAGCAGCCAGTCTGGGGCCAACGTCCTGACTTTC.

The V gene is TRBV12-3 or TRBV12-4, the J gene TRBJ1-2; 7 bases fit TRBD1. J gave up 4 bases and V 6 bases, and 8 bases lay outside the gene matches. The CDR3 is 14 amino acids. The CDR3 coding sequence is TGTGCCAGCAGACCCAGGGGGGGGGCCTATGGCTACACCTTC. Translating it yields CASRPRGGAYGYTF.

This chain's CDR3 is CASSLVDIGANVLTF. The CDR3 nucleotides read TGTGCCAGCAGCTTAGTCGACATTGGGGCCAACGTCCTGACTTTC. The chain links TRBV11-3 to TRBJ2-6, with no clear D. The length of the CDR3 is 15 residues. The germline V gene encodes CDR1 SGHNT and CDR2 YENEEA. Trimming removed 1 base at V and 3 bases at J, with 7 bases between.

For the CDR3, the DNA is TGTGCCAGCAGTTTTAGGGGGAGGGGAGTGAATGAGCAGTTCTTC. Protein sequence: CASSFRGRGVNEQFF. The rearrangement joins TRBV12-3 or TRBV12-4 to TRBJ2-1; D possibly corresponds to TRBD2 (7 bases). The CDR3 is 15 amino acids. Trimming left V 3 bases short and J 7 bases short, with 16 bases between.

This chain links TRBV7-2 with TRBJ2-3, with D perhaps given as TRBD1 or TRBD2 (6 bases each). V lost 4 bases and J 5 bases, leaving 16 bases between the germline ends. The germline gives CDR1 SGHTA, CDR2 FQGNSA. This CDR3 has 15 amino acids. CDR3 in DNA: TGTGCCAGCAGCTCAAAATACGGGGGCAGAGATACGCAGTATTTT. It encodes CASSSKYGGRDTQYF. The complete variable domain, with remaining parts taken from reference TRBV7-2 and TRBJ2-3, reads GAGVSQSPSNKVTEKGKDVELRCDPISGHTALYWYRQSLGQGLEFLIYFQGNSAPDKSGLPSDRFSAERTGGSVSTLTIQRTQQEDSAVYLCASSSKYGGRDTQYFGPGTRLTVL.

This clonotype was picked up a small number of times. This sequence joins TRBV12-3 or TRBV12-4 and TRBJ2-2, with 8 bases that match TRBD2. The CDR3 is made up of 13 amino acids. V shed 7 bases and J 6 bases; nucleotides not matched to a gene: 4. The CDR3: CASTERGPGELFF. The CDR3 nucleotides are TGTGCCAGCACCGAGCGGGGGCCCGGGGAGCTGTTTTTT.

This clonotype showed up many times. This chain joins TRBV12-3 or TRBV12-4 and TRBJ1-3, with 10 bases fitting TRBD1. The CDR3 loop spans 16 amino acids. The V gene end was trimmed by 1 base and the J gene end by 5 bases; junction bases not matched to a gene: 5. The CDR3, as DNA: TGTGCCAGCAGTTTAGATGGGACAGGGGAGCGAAACACCATATATTTT. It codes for CASSLDGTGERNTIYF.